The present T cell receptor (beta chain) was sequenced within a study of cytomegalovirus exposure and HLA in healthy donors. In regard to this clone: Its antigen is as yet unknown.

In the PCR, 60 Vbeta and 13 Jbeta primers were used. Source study methods: In a later analysis, the count reached tens of millions of unique TCR beta chains, with around 11 million shared. Data came from immunoSEQ multiplex PCR; TCRdb stores just in-frame clones and leaves some out. V and J calls and clone size are copied from that table; D and trimming were computed from the DNA. The sample lists 140,000 to 150,000 clones, roughly 70% occurring once. The germline CDR1 and CDR2 sequences are LNHDA and SQIVND (reference sequence). CDR3 size: 14 residues. J gave up 2 bases and V 6 bases, and 3 bases lay outside the gene matches. Findings and caveats of the study: Previously analyzed data showed that most TCR beta V segments were productive at a frequency of about 90% or about 30%. A later look showed TCR association rates differing by HLA locus, highest for DRB1 and lowest for HLA-C. TCR beta chains associated with HLA were, in a later analysis, more clonally expanded than equally common others.

Input material: PBMCs. The clonotype comes from a woman aged 60-75 years in good health and CMV-seropositive. The V gene is TRBV19, the J gene TRBJ1-5, with 8 bases that match TRBD1. CDR3 amino acids: CASSQTGGNQPQHF. The DNA for the CDR3 is TGTGCCAGTAGCCAGACAGGGGGCAATCAGCCCCAGCATTTT.